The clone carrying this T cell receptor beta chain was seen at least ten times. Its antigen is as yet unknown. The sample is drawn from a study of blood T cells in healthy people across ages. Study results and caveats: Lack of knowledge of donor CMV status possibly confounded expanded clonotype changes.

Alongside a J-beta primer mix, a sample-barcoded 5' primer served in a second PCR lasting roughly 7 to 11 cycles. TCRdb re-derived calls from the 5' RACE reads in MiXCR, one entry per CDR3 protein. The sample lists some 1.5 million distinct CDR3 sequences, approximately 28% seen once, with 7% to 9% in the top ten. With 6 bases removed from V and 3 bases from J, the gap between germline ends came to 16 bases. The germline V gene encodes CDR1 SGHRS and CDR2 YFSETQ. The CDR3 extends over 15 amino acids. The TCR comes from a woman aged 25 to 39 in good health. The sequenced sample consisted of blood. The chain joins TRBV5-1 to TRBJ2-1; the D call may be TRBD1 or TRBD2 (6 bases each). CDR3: CASTEGGIIYNEQFF. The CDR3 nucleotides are TGCGCCAGCACGGAGGGGGGTATAATCTACAATGAGCAGTTCTTC.